Given below is one T cell receptor (beta chain) in context. TCRdb recomputed calls from the reads with MiXCR, one row per CDR3 protein. The table includes under 800,000 distinct CDR3 sequences, approximately 24% detected once. These data are taken from a study of T cell repertoires in cytomegalovirus infection. Study-wide background: Public TCR beta signatures marked donors with CMV infection and the matching HLA.

Germline trimming cut 3 bases from V and 9 bases from J; bases unmatched to any gene: 12. The length of the CDR3 is 17 residues. Germline lookup yields CDR1 LNHDA and CDR2 SQIVND (reference sequence). The receptor was isolated from a human donor in good health (CMV status not recorded). Some clones in this sample may be carry-over from other donors' samples. V is TRBV19 and J is TRBJ2-7, with 15 bases lining up with TRBD2. The material sequenced was CD8+ T cells from PBMCs. CDR3 protein: CASSMGTSGGKAVGQYV. The CDR3, as DNA: TGTGCCAGTAGTATGGGGACTAGCGGGGGGAAGGCCGTCGGGCAGTACGTC.